The 8 T cell receptor beta chains reported below all come from one sample, sequenced in a study of blood T cell repertoires in COVID-19. TCRdb's copy holds only in-frame clones and misses some; the assay was immunoSEQ multiplex PCR. The profile shows 200,000 to 300,000 clones, roughly 86% of them singletons. The sequenced sample was peripheral blood. All receptors derive from a woman between 55 and 75 years old who had recovered from COVID-19.

The chain carries TRBV7-9 and TRBJ2-3; tentatively, D is TRBD1 (6 bases). V was trimmed by 6 bases and J by 0 bases, leaving 19 bases between them. CDR3 length: 17 residues. Germline V lookup: CDR1 SEHNR, CDR2 FQNEAQ (reference sequence). CDR3 in amino acids: CASRPNSYRASTDTQYF. The CDR3 nucleotides are TGTGCCAGCAGGCCCAACTCATACAGGGCAAGCACAGATACGCAGTATTTT.

The CDR3 bases are TGTGCCAGCAGCTTAGTGCCGGGACAGGGGGTTCAGCCCCAGCATTTT. Translating it yields CASSLVPGQGVQPQHF. The rearrangement links TRBV7-8 to TRBJ1-5; 11 bases match TRBD1. Per the germline V gene, CDR1 is SGHVS and CDR2 is FQNEAQ. This CDR3 comprises 16 residues. Trimming took 1 base from V and 6 from J; bases not matched to a gene: 5.

The sample holds one count of this clone. This rearrangement joins TRBV4-1 to TRBJ2-5; 7 bases map to TRBD2. CDR3 length: 15 residues. V dropped 4 bases and J dropped 5; count of bases not matched to a gene: 10. Germline assignment: CDR1 MGHRA and CDR2 YSYEKL. The CDR3 DNA is TGCGCCAGCAGCCCCTCGGGAGGCTTGGATGAGACCCAGTACTTC. Translating gives CASSPSGGLDETQYF.

V and J are TRBV10-3 and TRBJ1-4, with 12 bases lining up with TRBD1. The CDR3 runs 15 residues. V gave up 5 bases and J gave up 10 bases; unmatched junction bases: 8. The germline V gene encodes CDR1 ENHRY and CDR2 SYGVKD. The CDR3 region has the DNA TGTGCCATCAGTATTGACGGGACAGGGGGCGGAAAACTGTTTTTT. Protein sequence: CAISIDGTGGGKLFF.

CDR3 DNA sequence: TGCGCCAGCAGCTCGAGGACAGGGGGCGAAGACACTGAAGCTTTCTTT. It specifies CASSSRTGGEDTEAFF. V usage is TRBV5-1 and J usage is TRBJ1-1; 11 nucleotides agree with TRBD1. V shed 3 bases and J 3 bases; nucleotides not matched to a gene: 7. Looked up from germline, CDR1 is SGHRS and CDR2 is YFSETQ. The CDR3 runs 16 residues.

The CDR3 spells CASSLIPTSGVADTQYF. CDR3 nucleotide sequence: TGTGCCAGCAGTCTAATCCCGACTAGCGGGGTGGCAGATACGCAGTATTTT. The chain couples TRBV28 to TRBJ2-3; 11 bases map to TRBD2. The V segment lost 5 bases and the J segment 4 bases; nucleotides outside the gene matches: 11. CDR1 and CDR2 from the germline V gene are MDHEN and SYDVKM. This CDR3 region has 17 residues. Using reference TRBV28 and TRBJ2-3 for the parts outside the CDR3, the full variable domain is DVKVTQSSRYLVKRTGEKVFLECVQDMDHENMFWYRQDPGLGLRLIYFSYDVKMKEKGDIPEGYSVSREKKERFSLILESASTNQTSMYLCASSLIPTSGVADTQYFGPGTRLTVL.

In nucleotides, the CDR3 is TGTGCCAGCTCACCACAGGGGGCCCTAGCCTACGAGCAGTACTTC. Translation gives CASSPQGALAYEQYF. The chain carries TRBV18 and TRBJ2-7; TRBD1 agrees at 7 bases. V shed 1 base and J 2 bases; nucleotides not matched to a gene: 5. The germline V gene has CDR1 KGHSH and CDR2 LQKENI. The CDR3 runs to 15 residues.

The table lists this clone with a few counts. The chain uses TRBV5-4 and TRBJ1-6; D possibly corresponds to TRBD1 (6 bases). The CDR3 consists of 13 residues. Germline CDR1 is SGHNT and CDR2 is YYREEE (reference sequence). V was pared by 4 bases and J by 10 bases, with 12 bases between. CDR3 in amino acids: CASSEDSESPLHF. The CDR3, as DNA: TGTGCCAGCAGCGAGGACAGCGAATCACCCCTCCACTTT.